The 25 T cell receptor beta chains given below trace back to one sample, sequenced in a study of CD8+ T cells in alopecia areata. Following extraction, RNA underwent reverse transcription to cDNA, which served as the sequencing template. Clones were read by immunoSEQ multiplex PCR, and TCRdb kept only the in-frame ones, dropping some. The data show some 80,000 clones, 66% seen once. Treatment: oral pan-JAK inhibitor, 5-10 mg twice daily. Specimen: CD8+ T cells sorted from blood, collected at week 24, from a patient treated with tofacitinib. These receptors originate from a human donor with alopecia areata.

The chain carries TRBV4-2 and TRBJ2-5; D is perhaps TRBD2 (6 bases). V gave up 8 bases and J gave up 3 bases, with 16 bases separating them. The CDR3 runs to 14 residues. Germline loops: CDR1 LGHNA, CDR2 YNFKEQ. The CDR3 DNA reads TGTGCCAGCGGGGGACTCACTTCCGAAGAGACCCAGTACTTC. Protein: CASGGLTSEETQYF.

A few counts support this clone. The CDR3 is CASSPLRNTEAFF. CDR3 DNA: TGTGCCAGCAGCCCCCTGCGGAACACTGAAGCTTTCTTT. The chain uses TRBV7-2 and TRBJ1-1; D not resolved. Germline V gene data show CDR1 as SGHTA and CDR2 as FQGNSA. CDR3 length equals 13 residues. V dropped 5 bases and J dropped 1 base, with 8 bases sitting between them.

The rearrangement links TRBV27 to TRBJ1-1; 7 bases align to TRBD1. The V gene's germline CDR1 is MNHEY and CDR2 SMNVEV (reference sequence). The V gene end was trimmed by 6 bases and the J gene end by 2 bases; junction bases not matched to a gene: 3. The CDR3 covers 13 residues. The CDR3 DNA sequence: TGTGCCAGCAGGGGGGACAGTAACACTGAAGCTTTCTTT. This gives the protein CASRGDSNTEAFF.

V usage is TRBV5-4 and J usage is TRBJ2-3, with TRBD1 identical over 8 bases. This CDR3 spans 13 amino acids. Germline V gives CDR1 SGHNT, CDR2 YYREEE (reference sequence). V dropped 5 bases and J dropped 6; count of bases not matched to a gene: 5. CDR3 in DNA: TGTGCCAGCAGATTCACAGGGGGGGATACGCAGTATTTT. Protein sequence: CASRFTGGDTQYF.

CDR3 nucleotides: TGTGCCAGCAGGATATTCCGCGGCGGTAACACTGAAGCTTTCTTT. Protein: CASRIFRGGNTEAFF. This chain connects TRBV7-2 to TRBJ1-1; D is undetermined. CDR1 and CDR2 from the germline V gene are SGHTA and FQGNSA. The V end lost 6 bases, the J end lost 2 bases, and 16 bases lay between the germline ends. The CDR3 loop spans 15 amino acids.

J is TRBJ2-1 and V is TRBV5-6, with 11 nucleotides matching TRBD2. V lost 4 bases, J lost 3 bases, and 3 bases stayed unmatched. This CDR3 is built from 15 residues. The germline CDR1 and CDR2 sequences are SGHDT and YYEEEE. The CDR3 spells CASSPLAGGYNEQFF. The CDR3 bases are TGTGCCAGCAGCCCCCTAGCGGGAGGCTACAATGAGCAGTTCTTC. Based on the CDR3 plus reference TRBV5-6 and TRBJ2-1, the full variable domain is DAGVTQSPTHLIKTRGQQVTLRCSPKSGHDTVSWYQQALGQGPQFIFQYYEEEERQRGNFPDRFSGHQFPNYSSELNVNALLLGDSALYLCASSPLAGGYNEQFFGPGTRLTVL.

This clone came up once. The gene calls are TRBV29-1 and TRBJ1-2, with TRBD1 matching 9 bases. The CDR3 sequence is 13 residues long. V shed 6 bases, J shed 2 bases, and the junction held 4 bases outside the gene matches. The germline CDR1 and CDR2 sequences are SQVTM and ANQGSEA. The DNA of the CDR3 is TGCAGCGTAGGTGACAGGGGGAACTATGGCTACACCTTC. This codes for CSVGDRGNYGYTF.

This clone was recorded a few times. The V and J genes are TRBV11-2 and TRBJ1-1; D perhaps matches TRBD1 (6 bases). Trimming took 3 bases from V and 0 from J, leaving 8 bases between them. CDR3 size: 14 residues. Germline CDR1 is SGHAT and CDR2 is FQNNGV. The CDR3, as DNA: TGTGCCAGCAGCTTCAACAGGGTGAACACTGAAGCTTTCTTT. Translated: CASSFNRVNTEAFF. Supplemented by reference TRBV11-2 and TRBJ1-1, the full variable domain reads EAGVAQSPRYKIIEKRQSVAFWCNPISGHATLYWYQQILGQGPKLLIQFQNNGVVDDSQLPKDRFSAERLKGVDSTLKIQPAKLEDSAVYLCASSFNRVNTEAFFGQGTRLTVV.

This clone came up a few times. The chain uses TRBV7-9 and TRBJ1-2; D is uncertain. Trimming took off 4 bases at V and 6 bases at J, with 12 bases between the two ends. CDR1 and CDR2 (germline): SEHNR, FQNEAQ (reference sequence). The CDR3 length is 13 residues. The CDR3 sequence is CASSSNGFDGYTF. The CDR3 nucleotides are TGTGCCAGCAGCTCCAATGGATTTGATGGCTACACCTTC.

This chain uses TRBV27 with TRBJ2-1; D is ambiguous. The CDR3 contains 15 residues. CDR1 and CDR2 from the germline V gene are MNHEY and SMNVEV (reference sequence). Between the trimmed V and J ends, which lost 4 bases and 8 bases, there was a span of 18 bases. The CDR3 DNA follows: TGTGCCAGCAGTTCTGTCCGCGGCCAGGTTGATGAGCAGTTCTTC. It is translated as CASSSVRGQVDEQFF.

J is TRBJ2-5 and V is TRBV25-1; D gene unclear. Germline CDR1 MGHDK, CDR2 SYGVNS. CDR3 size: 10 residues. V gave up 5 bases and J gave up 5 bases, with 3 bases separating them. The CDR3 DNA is TGTGCCAGCAGTCTGGAGACCCAGTACTTC. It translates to CASSLETQYF.

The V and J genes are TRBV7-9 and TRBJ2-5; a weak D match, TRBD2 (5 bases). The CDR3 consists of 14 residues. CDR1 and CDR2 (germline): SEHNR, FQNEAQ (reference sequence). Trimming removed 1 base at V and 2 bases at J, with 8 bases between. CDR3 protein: CASSLGGLQETQYF. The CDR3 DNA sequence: TGTGCCAGCAGCTTAGGCGGGCTGCAAGAGACCCAGTACTTC.

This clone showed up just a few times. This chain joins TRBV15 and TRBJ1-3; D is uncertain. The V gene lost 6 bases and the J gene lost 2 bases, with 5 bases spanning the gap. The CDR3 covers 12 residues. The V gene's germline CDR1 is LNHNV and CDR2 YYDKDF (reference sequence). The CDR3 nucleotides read TGTGCCACCAGGGGGACTGGAAACACCATATATTTT. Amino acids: CATRGTGNTIYF.

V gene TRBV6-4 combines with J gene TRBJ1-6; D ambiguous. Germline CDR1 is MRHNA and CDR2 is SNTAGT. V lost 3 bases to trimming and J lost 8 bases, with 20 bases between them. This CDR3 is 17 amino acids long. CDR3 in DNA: TGTGCCAGCAGTGAGGCTCCGGGAAACCCTTATGATTCACCCCTCCACTTT. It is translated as CASSEAPGNPYDSPLHF.

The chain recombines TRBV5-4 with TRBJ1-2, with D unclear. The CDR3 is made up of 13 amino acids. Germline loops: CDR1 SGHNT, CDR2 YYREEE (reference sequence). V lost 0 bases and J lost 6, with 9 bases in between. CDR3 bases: TGTGCCAGCAGCTTGGTTTTGGGGAATGGCTACACCTTC. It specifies CASSLVLGNGYTF.

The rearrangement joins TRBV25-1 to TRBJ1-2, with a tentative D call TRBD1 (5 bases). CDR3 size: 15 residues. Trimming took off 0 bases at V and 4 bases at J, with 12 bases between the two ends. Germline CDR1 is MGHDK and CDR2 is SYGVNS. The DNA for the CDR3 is TGTGCCAGCAGTGAATATCTAGAGGGACGCTATGGCTACACCTTC. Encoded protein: CASSEYLEGRYGYTF.

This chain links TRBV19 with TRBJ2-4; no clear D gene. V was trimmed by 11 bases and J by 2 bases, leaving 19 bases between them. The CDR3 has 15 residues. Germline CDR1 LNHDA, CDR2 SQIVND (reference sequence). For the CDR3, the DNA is TGTGCCCTGACCCAAGCGTCAGTGTCCAAAAACATTCAGTACTTC. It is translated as CALTQASVSKNIQYF.

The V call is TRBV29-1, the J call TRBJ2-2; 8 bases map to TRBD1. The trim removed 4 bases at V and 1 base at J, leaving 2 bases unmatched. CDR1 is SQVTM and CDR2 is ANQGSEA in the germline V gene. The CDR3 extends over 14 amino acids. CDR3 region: CSVAQGGNTGELFF. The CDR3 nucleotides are TGCAGCGTTGCACAGGGGGGGAACACCGGGGAGCTGTTTTTT.

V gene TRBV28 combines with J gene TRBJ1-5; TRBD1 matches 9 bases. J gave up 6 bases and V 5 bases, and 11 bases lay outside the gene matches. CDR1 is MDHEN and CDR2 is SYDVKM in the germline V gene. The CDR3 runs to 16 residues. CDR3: CASSPYTTGGIQPQHF. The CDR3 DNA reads TGTGCCAGCAGTCCATACACCACAGGGGGCATTCAGCCCCAGCATTTT.

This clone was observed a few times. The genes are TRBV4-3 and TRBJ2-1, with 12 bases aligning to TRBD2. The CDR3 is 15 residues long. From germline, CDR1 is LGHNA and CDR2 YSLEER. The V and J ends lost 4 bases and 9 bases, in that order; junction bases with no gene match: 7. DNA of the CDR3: TGCGCCAGCAGCCTTTCTAGCGGGGGGGCGCCTGAGCAGTTCTTC. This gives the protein CASSLSSGGAPEQFF.

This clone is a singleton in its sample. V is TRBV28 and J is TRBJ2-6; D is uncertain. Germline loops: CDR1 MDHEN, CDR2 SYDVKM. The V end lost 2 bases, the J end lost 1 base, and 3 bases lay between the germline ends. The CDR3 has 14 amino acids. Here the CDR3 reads CASSLGSGANVLTF. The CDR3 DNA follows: TGTGCCAGCAGTTTAGGATCTGGGGCCAACGTCCTGACTTTC. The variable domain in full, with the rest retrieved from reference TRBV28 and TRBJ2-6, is DVKVTQSSRYLVKRTGEKVFLECVQDMDHENMFWYRQDPGLGLRLIYFSYDVKMKEKGDIPEGYSVSREKKERFSLILESASTNQTSMYLCASSLGSGANVLTFGAGSRLTVL.

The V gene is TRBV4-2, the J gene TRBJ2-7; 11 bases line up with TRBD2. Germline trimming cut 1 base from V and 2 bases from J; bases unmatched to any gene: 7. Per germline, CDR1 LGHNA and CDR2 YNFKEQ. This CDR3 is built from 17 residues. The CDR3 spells CASSQGAVTSGAYEQYF. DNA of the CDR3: TGTGCCAGCAGCCAAGGGGCAGTGACTAGCGGGGCCTACGAGCAGTACTTC.

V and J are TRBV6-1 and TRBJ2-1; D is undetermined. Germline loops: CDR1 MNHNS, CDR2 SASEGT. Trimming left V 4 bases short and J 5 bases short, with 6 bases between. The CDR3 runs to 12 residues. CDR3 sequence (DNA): TGTGCCAGCAGTGGGCTAGACAATGAGCAGTTCTTC. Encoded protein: CASSGLDNEQFF.

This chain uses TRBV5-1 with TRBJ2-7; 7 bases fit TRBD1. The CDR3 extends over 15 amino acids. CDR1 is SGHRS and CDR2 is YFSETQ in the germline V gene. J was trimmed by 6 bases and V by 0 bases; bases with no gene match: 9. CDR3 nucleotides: TGCGCCAGCAGCTTGGAGGTCGGGACAGCCGTCGAGCAGTACTTC. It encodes CASSLEVGTAVEQYF.

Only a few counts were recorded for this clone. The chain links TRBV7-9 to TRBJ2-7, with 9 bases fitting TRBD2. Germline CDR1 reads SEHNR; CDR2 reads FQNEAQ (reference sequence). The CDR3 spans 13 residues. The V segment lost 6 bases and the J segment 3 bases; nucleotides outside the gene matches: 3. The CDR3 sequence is CASRPTSGYEQYF. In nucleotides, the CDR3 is TGTGCCAGCAGGCCGACTAGCGGCTACGAGCAGTACTTC.